This T cell receptor (beta chain) was found in a study of blood T cell repertoires in COVID-19. Study at large: Both acute and convalescent COVID-19 samples were obtained from the United States, Italy and Spain. In each case, the material was cDNA or gDNA derived from T cells, B-cell-depleted T cells, or PBMCs.

Original processing methods: Nucleated cell number was recorded as an estimate derived from reference gene primer amplification. The table came from immunoSEQ multiplex PCR; TCRdb's copy has only in-frame clones and leaves some out. V, J and clone size reflect that table, while D and trimming were determined from the DNA. Among 170,000 or so clones listed, 80% were seen once. Sample: peripheral blood. The TCR was taken from a man between 65 and 85 years old with active or convalescent COVID-19.

The CDR3 protein is CASSLGGGAFYNEQFF. The CDR3 DNA sequence: TGTGCCAGCAGCTTAGGAGGGGGGGCCTTCTACAATGAGCAGTTCTTC. This chain uses TRBV5-4 with TRBJ2-1; D is perhaps TRBD2 (7 bases). This CDR3 contains 16 residues. Germline CDR1 reads SGHNT; CDR2 reads YYREEE (reference sequence). V lost 2 bases and J lost 3, with 15 bases in between.